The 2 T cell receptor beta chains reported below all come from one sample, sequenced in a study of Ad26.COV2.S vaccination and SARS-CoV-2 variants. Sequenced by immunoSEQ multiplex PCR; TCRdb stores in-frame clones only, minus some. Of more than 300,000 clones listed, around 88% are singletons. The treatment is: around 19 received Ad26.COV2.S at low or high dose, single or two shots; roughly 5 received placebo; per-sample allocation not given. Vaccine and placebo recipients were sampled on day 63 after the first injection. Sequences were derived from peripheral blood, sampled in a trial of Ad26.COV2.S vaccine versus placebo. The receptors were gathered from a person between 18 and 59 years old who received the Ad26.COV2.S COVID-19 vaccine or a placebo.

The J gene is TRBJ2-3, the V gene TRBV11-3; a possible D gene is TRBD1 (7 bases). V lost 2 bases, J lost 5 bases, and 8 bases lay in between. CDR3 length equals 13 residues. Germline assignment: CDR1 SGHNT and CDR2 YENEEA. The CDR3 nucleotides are TGTGCCAGCAGCTTACAGGGGGGAGATACGCAGTATTTT. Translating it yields CASSLQGGDTQYF.

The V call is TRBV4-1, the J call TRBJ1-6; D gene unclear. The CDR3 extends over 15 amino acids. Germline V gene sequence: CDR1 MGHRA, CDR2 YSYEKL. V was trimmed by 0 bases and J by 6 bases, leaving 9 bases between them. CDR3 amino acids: CASSQEVQLNSPLHF. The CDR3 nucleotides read TGCGCCAGCAGCCAAGAAGTTCAACTTAATTCACCCCTCCACTTT.